This record covers a single TCR beta chain. Original analysis: How many nucleated cells were present was estimated from reference gene primer amplification. TCRdb's table, derived via immunoSEQ multiplex PCR, lists solely in-frame clones and lacks some. That table gives V, J and clone size, and the DNA gave D and trimming. The table lists fewer than 450,000 clones, about 87% of them singletons. This entry is derived from a study of blood T cell repertoires in COVID-19. Study in general: Whether acute or convalescent, the COVID-19 samples came from the United States, Italy and Spain. Sources were T cells, B-cell-depleted T cells, or PBMCs; the material itself was cDNA or gDNA.

Patients in Seattle were enrolled during active infection, then followed longitudinally. This sequence was found in a woman in her forties or fifties with COVID-19, enrolled during active disease. The specimen sequenced was peripheral blood.

The CDR3 sequence: CASSRRQQSNSNQPQHF. The DNA for the CDR3 is TGTGCCAGCAGTCGCCGCCAACAGAGTAATAGCAATCAGCCCCAGCATTTT. The chain has TRBV27 and TRBJ1-5; no reliable D call. The CDR3 is 17 amino acids. CDR1 and CDR2 from the germline V gene are MNHEY and SMNVEV (reference sequence). Trimming took off 5 bases at V and 0 bases at J, with 17 bases between the two ends.